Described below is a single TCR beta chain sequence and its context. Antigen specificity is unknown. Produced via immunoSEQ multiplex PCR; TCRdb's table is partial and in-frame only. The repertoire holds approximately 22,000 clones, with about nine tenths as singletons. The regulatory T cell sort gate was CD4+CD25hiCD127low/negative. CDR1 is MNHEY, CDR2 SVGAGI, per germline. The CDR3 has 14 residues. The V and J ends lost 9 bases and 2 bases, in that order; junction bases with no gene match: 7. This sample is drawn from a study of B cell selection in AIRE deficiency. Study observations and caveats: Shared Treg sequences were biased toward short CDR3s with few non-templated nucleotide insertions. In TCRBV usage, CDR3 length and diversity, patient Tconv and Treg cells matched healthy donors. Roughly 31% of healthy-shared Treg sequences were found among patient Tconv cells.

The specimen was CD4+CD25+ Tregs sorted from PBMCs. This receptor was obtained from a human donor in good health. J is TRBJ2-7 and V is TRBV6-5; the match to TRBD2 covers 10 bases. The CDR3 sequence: CASRPLAGAYEQYF. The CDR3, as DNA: TGTGCCAGTCGACCGCTAGCGGGAGCCTACGAGCAGTACTTC.